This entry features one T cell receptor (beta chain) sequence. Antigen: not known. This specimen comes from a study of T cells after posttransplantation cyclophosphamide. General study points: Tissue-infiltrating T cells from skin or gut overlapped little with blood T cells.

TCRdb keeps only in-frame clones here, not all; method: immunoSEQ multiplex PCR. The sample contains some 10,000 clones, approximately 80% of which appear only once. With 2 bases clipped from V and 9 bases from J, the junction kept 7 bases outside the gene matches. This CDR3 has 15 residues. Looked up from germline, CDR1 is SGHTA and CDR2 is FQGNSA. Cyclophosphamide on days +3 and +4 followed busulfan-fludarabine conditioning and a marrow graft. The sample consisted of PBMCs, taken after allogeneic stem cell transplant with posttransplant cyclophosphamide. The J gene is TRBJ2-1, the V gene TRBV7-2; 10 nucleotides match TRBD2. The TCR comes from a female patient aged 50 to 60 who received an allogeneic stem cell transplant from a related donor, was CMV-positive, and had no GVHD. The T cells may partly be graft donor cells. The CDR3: CASSLSGGAVGEQFF. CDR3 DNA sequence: TGTGCCAGCAGCTTAAGCGGGGGGGCCGTGGGTGAGCAGTTCTTC.